This entry features one TCR beta chain sequence. Its specificity is unknown. The protocol was immunoSEQ multiplex PCR, while the TCRdb copy is restricted to in-frame clones and leaves out a portion. The table shows some 160,000 clones, with approximately 90% occurring only once. V was cut by 2 bases and J by 0 bases, with 16 bases left in between. CDR1 is SGHTA, CDR2 FQGTGA, per germline. This CDR3 region has 18 residues. This sample is part of a study of cytomegalovirus exposure and HLA in healthy donors. General observations from the study: Both high specificity and high sensitivity reportedly marked the classifier's diagnosis of cytomegalovirus status.

This clonotype was obtained from a young man in good health and CMV-seronegative. Material: PBMCs. This chain joins TRBV7-3 and TRBJ2-2; D is perhaps TRBD1 (6 bases). This chain's CDR3 is CASSLPVSTGTNTGELFF. The CDR3 nucleotides read TGTGCCAGCAGCTTACCGGTTTCAACAGGGACGAACACCGGGGAGCTGTTTTTT.